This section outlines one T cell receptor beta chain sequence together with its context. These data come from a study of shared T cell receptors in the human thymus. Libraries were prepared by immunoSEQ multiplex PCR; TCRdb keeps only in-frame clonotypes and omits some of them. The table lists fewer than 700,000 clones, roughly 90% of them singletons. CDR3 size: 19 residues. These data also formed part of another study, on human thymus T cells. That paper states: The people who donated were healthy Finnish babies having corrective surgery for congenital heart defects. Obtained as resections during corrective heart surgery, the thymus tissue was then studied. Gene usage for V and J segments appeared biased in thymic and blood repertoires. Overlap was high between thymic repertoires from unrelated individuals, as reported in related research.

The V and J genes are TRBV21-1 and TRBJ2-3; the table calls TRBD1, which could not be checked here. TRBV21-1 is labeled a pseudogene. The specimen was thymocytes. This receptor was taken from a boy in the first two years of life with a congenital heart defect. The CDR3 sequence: CASSEGKGRVPSSTDTQYF. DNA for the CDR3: TGTGCCAGCAGCGAAGGGAAAGGCAGGGTCCCTTCTAGCACAGATACGCAGTATTTT.